This T cell receptor beta chain was sequenced for a study of CD4 T cells in relation to SARS-CoV-2 and coronaviruses (dated by TCRdb to 2020 to 2023). Notes on the research overall: In the ViraFEST assay, PBMCs were cultured with antigen for roughly 11 days, after which TCR beta CDR3s were sequenced to identify antigen-specific clonal expansions. A median age of roughly 39 years, with a range of about 20 to 75 years, was recorded for the full convalescent cohort of 12 patients. Among the approximately 12 convalescent patients, 8 males and 4 females were included, and two of the subjects were Hispanic. Patient-derived lymphoblastoid cell lines were used to map the HLA restriction of shared crossreactive spike epitopes. At the level of individual TCR clonotypes, the study measured memory CD4+ T cell crossreactivity between SARS-CoV-2 spike protein and common cold coronavirus spike proteins. The Adaptive Biotechnologies TCR-sequencing kit was used for samples from a few pre-COVID donors and for the naive versus memory experiments, whereas the other data were Illumina-based. Expansion assays from other donors in the study were sequenced with a different, Illumina-based TCR-beta assay.

Survey-level immunoSEQ TCR-beta sequencing was performed on DNA from CEF-cultured naive and memory CD4+ T cells. The original methods were these. During preprocessing, nonproductive sequences were removed, along with CDR3s that did not begin with C, did not end with F or W, or were shorter than 7 amino acids. Antigen-specific clonotypes were called with the MANAFEST web app on the basis of expansion relative to the reference and to other culture wells. A clone counted as positive if significantly expanded in 2 of 3 replicate wells versus the reference culture at FDR below 0.05. A further requirement for positive clones was significant expansion compared with all other tandem wells, along with an odds ratio above 5. Cultured and uncultured naive and memory CD4+ repertoires were searched for previously identified spike- and CEF-reactive CDR3s. After three terminal residues were trimmed from each end, CDR3 homology was quantified as pairwise Levenshtein distance using the stringdist R package. In TCRdb, the immuneACCESS table is reduced to in-frame sequences with V and J assigned. These tables do not hold every clone; where another copy was compared, an unresolved V gene accounts for under half, and the others remain unexplained. The V and J calls and clone size are taken from that table; D and trimming were inferred from the DNA. This sample has around 41,000 clones in its table, and 75% to 90% of those were observed once. The ten largest clonotypes hold around 1.3% of the sample.

The CDR3 goes from the cysteine to the phenylalanine over 14 residues. CDR3 DNA is the only sequence kept; it has 42 bases, read in frame from the first base. The germline V gene specifies MNHEY as CDR1 and SVGAGI as CDR2. V loses 5 bases of germline sequence and J loses 3 bases, and the interval between the two ends is 12 bases. To separate naive from memory CD4+ T cells, cryopreserved PBMCs first underwent CD4 enrichment and then EasySep naive CD4+ T cell enrichment. Sorted naive or memory CD4+ T cells (more than 85,000) were cultured 1:1 with T cell-depleted PBMCs and CEF peptides for more than eight days. Each peptide culture condition was generally run in triplicate replicate wells. PBMCs were isolated from leukapheresis product or whole blood by Ficoll-Paque PLUS gradient centrifugation. PBMCs were either cryopreserved at -140°C or used fresh in the expansion assay. The QIAamp Micro DNA Kit was used to extract genomic DNA from the CD4+ T cells.

Turning to this clone: Its target antigen remains unknown. The input lacks base qualities; no much larger clone sits a single base away.

Overall results and qualifications from the work: Naive versus memory sequencing indicated the assay detects memory recall responses rather than primary responses primed during culture. Because the crossreactivity analysis focused on spike protein, crossreactivity against other viral proteins was not assessed. Compared with monoreactive clones, crossreactive clones had significantly weaker SARS-CoV-2-driven expansion, a result consistent with antigenic imprinting. Pre-pandemic and post-infection samples were not both contributed by any donor, so tracing of the source of pre-existing responses was limited. The study was limited by small numbers of patients and tested TCRs. Memory CD4+ clonotypes crossrecognizing SARS-CoV-2 and at least one common cold coronavirus spike were found in approximately 60% of donors.

This sequence uses TRBV6-5 and TRBJ2-3, with no D gene named confidently. This receptor was taken from an adult with COVID-19. Material for sequencing was naive CD4+ T cells from PBMCs, cultured in vitro. The intended sense of this specimen's cell subset or site label: naive CD4+ T cells isolated by negative enrichment. The CDR3 here reads CASSNYGRTDTQYF. The sequenced DNA: TGTGCCAGCAGTAACTACGGTAGGACAGATACGCAGTATTTT.